This T cell receptor beta chain was documented in a study of blood T cell repertoires in COVID-19. The CDR3 runs 11 residues. Trimming removed 9 bases from V and 4 bases from J, with 9 bases in between. Germline V lookup: CDR1 MNHNY, CDR2 SVGAGI (reference sequence). Original processing notes: Using reference gene primer amplification, nucleated cell counts were estimated. Assay used: immunoSEQ multiplex PCR; TCRdb lists only in-frame clones, some missing. That table supplies the V and J calls and clone size; D and trimming were determined from the DNA. The sample consists of some 120,000 clones, about 87% of them appearing once.

The sequence was obtained from a woman aged 50 to 65 with acute or convalescent COVID-19. The material sequenced was peripheral blood. The chain links TRBV6-6 to TRBJ1-1; no reliable D call. The CDR3 loop reads CASRWSTEAFF. CDR3 sequence (DNA): TGTGCCAGTAGGTGGAGCACTGAAGCTTTCTTT.